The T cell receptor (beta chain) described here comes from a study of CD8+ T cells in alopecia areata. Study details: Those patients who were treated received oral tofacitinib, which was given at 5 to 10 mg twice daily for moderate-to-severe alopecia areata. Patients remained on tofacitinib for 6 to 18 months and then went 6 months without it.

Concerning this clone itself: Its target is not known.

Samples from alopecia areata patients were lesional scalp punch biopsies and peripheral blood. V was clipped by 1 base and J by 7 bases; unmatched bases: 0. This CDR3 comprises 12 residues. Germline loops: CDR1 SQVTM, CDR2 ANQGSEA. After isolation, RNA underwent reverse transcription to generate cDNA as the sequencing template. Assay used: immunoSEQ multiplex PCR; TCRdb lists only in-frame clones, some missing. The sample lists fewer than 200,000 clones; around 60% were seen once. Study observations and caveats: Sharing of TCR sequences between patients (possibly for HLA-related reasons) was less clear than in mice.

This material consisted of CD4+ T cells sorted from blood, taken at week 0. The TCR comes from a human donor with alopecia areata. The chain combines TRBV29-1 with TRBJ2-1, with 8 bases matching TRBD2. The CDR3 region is CSVEAGGNEQFF. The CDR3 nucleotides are TGCAGCGTTGAAGCGGGGGGGAATGAGCAGTTCTTC.